This T cell receptor (beta chain) came from a study of response to subunit inactivated influenza vaccine. Study-wide results and limits: Authors suggested seasonal influenza vaccinations each recruit few new T cells.

With regard to this clonotype: What it binds is not known.

MiXCR, run by TCRdb on the RT-PCR reads, gives a single entry per CDR3 protein. The sample carries 700,000 to 800,000 distinct CDR3 sequences, about a fifth recorded once. The CDR3 has 12 residues. CDR1 LNHNV and CDR2 YYDKDF come from the germline V gene (reference sequence). Deletions cut 5 bases from V and 7 bases from J, with 10 bases between. The sequencing used PBMCs from blood, collected 4 to 6 days after vaccination. The rearrangement links TRBV15 to TRBJ2-3; D is ambiguous. This receptor was identified in a man in his fifties who received an inactivated influenza vaccine. The chain's CDR3 is CATSRSIHTQYF. The CDR3 nucleotides read TGTGCCACCAGCCGGAGCATCCATACGCAGTATTTT.